The 26 T cell receptor beta chains below were found in one sample sequenced in a study of molecular identifiers for immune sequencing clone quantification. In TCRdb, the PCR reads were re-called with MiXCR into one record per CDR3 protein. In the table there are some 580,000 distinct CDR3 sequences, roughly 23% of which are singletons. Sequencing was performed on naive CD8+ T cells from blood, with Jurkat cell RNA spiked in. Subset described: FACS-sorted CD8+CD4-CCR7+CD45RA+ naive T cells. The receptors shown here come from a human donor in good health. Some libraries in this study had Jurkat cell RNA spiked in.

This clonotype was found a few times. The chain carries TRBV12-3 or TRBV12-4 and TRBJ2-3; 10 bases map to TRBD2. The length of the CDR3 is 16 residues. The V segment lost 8 bases and the J segment 6 bases; nucleotides outside the gene matches: 14. CDR3 residues: CASPKSLAGALDTQYF. DNA for the CDR3: TGTGCCAGCCCAAAGTCCCTAGCGGGGGCCCTTGATACGCAGTATTTT.

This clonotype was observed at least ten times. V gene TRBV29-1 combines with J gene TRBJ2-7; 7 nucleotides agree with TRBD1. The CDR3 is 15 residues long. Trimming at V came to 3 bases and at J to 7 bases, leaving 15 bases not matched to a gene. The germline V gene has CDR1 SQVTM and CDR2 ANQGSEA. The CDR3 spells CSVEWGWTGRSEQYF. CDR3 coding DNA: TGCAGCGTTGAGTGGGGTTGGACAGGTCGGAGTGAGCAGTACTTC.

This clonotype was counted between two and nine times. Mismatch with germline at one junction end may stem from a read error. This sequence joins TRBV5-3 and TRBJ1-1; D may be TRBD1 (6 bases). TRBV5-3 has ORF status, its function being uncertain. The CDR3 totals 15 residues. DNA for the CDR3: TGTGCCAGCAGCTTGGAGGGGGGCGGGGGCACTGAAGCTTTCTTT. Translating it yields CASSLEGGGGTEAFF.

On this clonotype itself: This may be a read error, as it is one base from a much larger clone. The chain carries TRBV7-2 and TRBJ1-4, with D unresolved. The CDR3 loop spans 15 amino acids. Germline loops: CDR1 SGHTA, CDR2 FQGNSA. CDR3 bases: TGTGTCAGCAGCCTTATACCGGAGGGAGCTGAAAAACTGTTTTTT. Translating gives CVSSLIPEGAEKLFF.

V gene TRBV9 combines with J gene TRBJ2-6; TRBD1 agrees at 8 bases. Germline CDR1 reads SGDLS; CDR2 reads YYNGEE. V lost 0 bases, J lost 0 bases, and 8 bases stayed unmatched. The CDR3 length is 19 residues. In DNA form, the CDR3 reads TGTGCCAGCAGCGTAGGAGGGACAGGATCGGGCTCTGGGGCCAACGTCCTGACTTTC. Translation: CASSVGGTGSGSGANVLTF.

A few counts support this clonotype. The rearrangement joins TRBV7-9 to TRBJ2-7, with D maybe TRBD2 (7 bases). This CDR3 region has 17 residues. Germline V gene lookup returns CDR1 SEHNR and CDR2 FQNEAQ (reference sequence). V lost 5 bases to trimming and J lost 2 bases, with 22 bases between them. CDR3 sequence reads: CASSLPGGQGQPYEQYF. Written as DNA, the CDR3 is TGTGCCAGCAGCCTCCCCGGGGGGCAGGGGCAACCCTACGAGCAGTACTTC.

The genes are TRBV6-6 and TRBJ1-1; 8 nucleotides match TRBD1. Trimming took 6 bases from V and 4 from J; bases not matched to a gene: 13. Germline V gene lookup returns CDR1 MNHNY and CDR2 SVGAGI (reference sequence). The CDR3 has 16 amino acids. CDR3 amino acids: CASSPGQGWERTEAFF. For the CDR3, the DNA is TGTGCCAGCAGCCCCGGACAGGGCTGGGAACGCACTGAAGCTTTCTTT.

This clonotype was observed a handful of times. This chain joins TRBV5-6 and TRBJ2-5; TRBD1 matches 7 bases. Germline-derived CDR1 and CDR2 are SGHDT and YYEEEE. This CDR3 region has 15 residues. V lost 3 bases and J lost 1; bases outside the gene matches: 6. The CDR3 is CASSWGQTIQETQYF. CDR3 bases: TGTGCCAGCAGCTGGGGACAGACGATCCAAGAGACCCAGTACTTC.

Of note for this clonotype: This may stem from a read error, because a much larger clone lies one nucleotide away. The chain recombines TRBV7-2 with TRBJ2-3, with D tentatively TRBD2 (5 bases). Trimming stripped 6 bases from V and 5 bases from J, with 18 bases between. From germline, CDR1 is SGHTA and CDR2 FQGNSA. The CDR3 is made up of 15 amino acids. As DNA, the CDR3 is TGTGCCAGCAGTAAGGCTAGAGGGATTCTAGATACGCAGTATTTT. It translates to CASSKARGILDTQYF.

This chain joins TRBV27 and TRBJ1-2; no definite D call. This CDR3 has 14 amino acids. V lost 0 bases to trimming and J lost 4 bases, with 9 bases between them. CDR1 is MNHEY and CDR2 is SMNVEV in the germline V gene (reference sequence). This chain's CDR3 is CASSLSWPAYGYTF. The CDR3 DNA is TGTGCCAGCAGTTTATCATGGCCGGCCTATGGCTACACCTTC.

This clonotype was seen only a few times. The rearrangement links TRBV7-9 to TRBJ1-1, with D tentatively TRBD1 (6 bases). The V gene lost 5 bases and the J gene lost 3 bases, with 16 bases spanning the gap. Germline V gene lookup returns CDR1 SEHNR and CDR2 FQNEAQ (reference sequence). CDR3 length: 15 residues. The CDR3 loop reads CASSVWTAGDTEAFF. As DNA, the CDR3 is TGTGCCAGCAGCGTATGGACAGCTGGGGACACTGAAGCTTTCTTT.

This clonotype was recorded many times. The chain carries TRBV15 and TRBJ1-1; possibly TRBD1 for D (6 bases). Trimming took off 0 bases at V and 5 bases at J, with 19 bases between the two ends. The CDR3 has 17 amino acids. CDR1 is LNHNV and CDR2 is YYDKDF in the germline V gene (reference sequence). The CDR3 nucleotides read TGTGCCACCAGCAGAGATCTCTGGGCACAGGGTGATACTGAAGCTTTCTTT. Protein sequence: CATSRDLWAQGDTEAFF.

This clonotype is a singleton in its sample. This may stem from a read error, because a much larger clone lies one nucleotide away. The chain employs TRBV10-3 and TRBJ2-7, with unresolved D. This CDR3 spans 13 amino acids. Germline loops: CDR1 ENHRY, CDR2 SYGVKD. DNA of the CDR3: TGTGCCACCAGTGAGTCCGGGCCTAACGAGCAGTACTTC. Translation: CATSESGPNEQYF.

This clonotype was seen ten or more times. The CDR3 is CASSSSRNTDTQYF. The DNA for the CDR3 is TGTGCCAGCAGTTCTTCTCGAAACACAGATACGCAGTATTTT. The chain has TRBV12-3 or TRBV12-4 and TRBJ2-3; unclear D gene. The CDR3 consists of 14 residues. Trimming pared 4 bases from V and 2 bases from J, leaving 10 bases between.

The rearrangement links TRBV5-5 to TRBJ1-4, with 9 bases matching TRBD1. Germline V CDR1 and CDR2: SGHKS, YYEKEE (reference sequence). The CDR3 extends over 16 amino acids. After removal of 1 base from V and 3 bases from J, the junction contained 4 bases not matched to a gene. The chain's CDR3 is CASSLLQGAANEKLFF. In DNA form, the CDR3 reads TGTGCCAGCAGCTTGTTACAGGGGGCAGCTAATGAAAAACTGTTTTTT.

This clonotype was seen ten or more times. The V and J genes are TRBV12-3 or TRBV12-4 and TRBJ1-2; maybe TRBD1 (5 bases). This CDR3 contains 12 residues. V was trimmed by 3 bases and J by 7 bases, leaving 9 bases between them. The CDR3 bases are TGTGCCAGCAGTTTGAACAGGCTTGGCTACACCTTC. This gives the protein CASSLNRLGYTF.

This clonotype was counted a few times. The chain recombines TRBV10-3 with TRBJ2-5; a weak D match, TRBD2 (7 bases). The ends were cut back, 0 bases at V and 1 base at J, with 18 bases in the middle. The CDR3 loop spans 18 amino acids. Germline CDR1 is ENHRY and CDR2 is SYGVKD. CDR3 in amino acids: CAISESAGAGRSQETQYF. The CDR3 DNA reads as TGTGCCATCAGTGAGTCTGCGGGGGCGGGCAGATCCCAAGAGACCCAGTACTTC.

The J gene is TRBJ2-7, the V gene TRBV27; maybe TRBD2 (8 bases). The CDR3 consists of 15 residues. Looked up from germline, CDR1 is MNHEY and CDR2 is SMNVEV (reference sequence). V lost 2 bases and J lost 2, with 13 bases in between. This chain's CDR3 is CASSLSGGQTYEQYF. The CDR3 DNA sequence: TGTGCCAGCAGTTTAAGCGGGGGACAGACCTACGAGCAGTACTTC.

At least ten counts were recorded for this clonotype. The CDR3 protein is CASSTRNTEAFF. The DNA for the CDR3 is TGTGCCAGCAGTACTAGGAACACTGAAGCTTTCTTT. V and J are TRBV27 and TRBJ1-1, with no clear D. V was clipped by 5 bases and J by 1 base, with 5 bases between them. Germline V gene data show CDR1 as MNHEY and CDR2 as SMNVEV (reference sequence). This CDR3 has 12 residues.

This chain joins TRBV5-5 and TRBJ2-7; the match to TRBD1 covers 9 bases. The CDR3 spans 15 residues. V trimming: 5 bases; J trimming: 4 bases; junction bases outside the gene matches: 10. The germline V gene encodes CDR1 SGHKS and CDR2 YYEKEE (reference sequence). The CDR3 nucleotides are TGTGCCAGCAGTTTGTTGCACAGGGGGCGGTACGAGCAGTACTTC. This codes for CASSLLHRGRYEQYF.

The sample holds many counts of this clonotype. The chain has TRBV7-2 and TRBJ2-3; D remains unclear. The germline V gene has CDR1 SGHTA and CDR2 FQGNSA. The CDR3 has 13 residues. Trimming pared 3 bases from V and 4 bases from J, leaving 8 bases between. This chain's CDR3 is CASSLIAADTQYF. In DNA, the CDR3 is TGTGCCAGCAGCTTGATAGCCGCAGATACGCAGTATTTT.

This clonotype has at least ten counts. The V call is TRBV13, the J call TRBJ2-3, with 8 bases aligning to TRBD1. The CDR3 covers 18 residues. The ends lost 0 bases at V and 3 bases at J; junction bases unmatched: 11. CDR1 and CDR2 from the germline V gene are PRHDT and FYEKMQ (reference sequence). The CDR3 loop is CASSLGLAGGWRTDTQYF. In DNA form, the CDR3 reads TGTGCCAGCAGCTTAGGCCTTGCAGGGGGCTGGCGAACAGATACGCAGTATTTT.

The chain employs TRBV19 and TRBJ1-3; TRBD1 agrees at 7 bases. The CDR3 is 14 residues long. Germline V CDR1 and CDR2: LNHDA, SQIVND (reference sequence). With 2 bases clipped from V and 7 bases from J, the junction kept 5 bases outside the gene matches. CDR3 amino acids: CASSIPGQRNTIYF. The CDR3, as DNA: TGTGCCAGTAGTATACCGGGACAGCGTAACACCATATATTTT.

The chain uses TRBV6-5 and TRBJ2-3; 9 bases align to TRBD1. The J call may be mistaken, given a closer DNA end match to TRBJ1-5. Germline V gene data show CDR1 as MNHEY and CDR2 as SVGAGI. CDR3 length equals 17 residues. The CDR3 coding sequence is TGTGCCAGCAGTTACCCTGGGACAGGGAAATTCACAGATACGCAGCATTTT. Its translation is CASSYPGTGKFTDTQHF.

Regarding this clonotype: At one end the junction does not follow the germline gene, possibly because of a read error. The V call is TRBV27, the J call TRBJ2-3, with a tentative D call TRBD2 (6 bases). The length of the CDR3 is 14 residues. The germline CDR1 and CDR2 sequences are MNHEY and SMNVEV (reference sequence). DNA for the CDR3: TGTGCCAGCAGTTTAATCGGGAGCACAGATACGCGGTATTTT. Translating it yields CASSLIGSTDTRYF.

The rearrangement uses TRBV7-9 and TRBJ1-1, with a tentative D call TRBD1 (5 bases). With 5 bases removed from V and 3 bases from J, the gap between germline ends came to 16 bases. The germline CDR1 and CDR2 sequences are SEHNR and FQNEAQ (reference sequence). The CDR3 runs 15 residues. In DNA, the CDR3 is TGTGCCAGCAGCAACCGGGACGGCTCGGACACTGAAGCTTTCTTT. This sequence encodes CASSNRDGSDTEAFF. The complete variable domain, with remaining parts taken from reference TRBV7-9 and TRBJ1-1, reads DTGVSQNPRHKITKRGQNVTFRCDPISEHNRLYWYRQTLGQGPEFLTYFQNEAQLEKSRLLSDRFSAERPKGSFSTLEIQRTEQGDSAMYLCASSNRDGSDTEAFFGQGTRLTVV.